This paragraph covers one T cell receptor (beta chain) sequence. The sample originates from a study of PD-1 blockade in classical Hodgkin lymphoma. Time point: cycle 4 day 1 (C4D1), after more than five weeks of nivolumab. There was relapse after autologous stem cell transplantation in every patient, and there was variation in brentuximab vedotin exposure. Sequencing was performed with immunoSEQ multiplex PCR; in TCRdb, only in-frame clones are kept and a portion is missing. The table lists 64,000 or so clones, more than 80% of them singletons. CDR1 and CDR2 (germline): SGHRS, YFSETQ. This CDR3 has 16 amino acids. Trimming took 0 bases from V and 7 from J, leaving 20 bases between them.

Sequencing was performed on peripheral blood mononuclear cells (PBMCs), taken before the fourth cycle of nivolumab. The chain recombines TRBV5-1 with TRBJ2-7, with D perhaps TRBD1 (7 bases). This clonotype was obtained from a human donor with classical Hodgkin lymphoma. CDR3 nucleotide sequence: TGCGCCAGCAGCTTGGTAGGAGGGACAGCCGGGGAAGAGCAGTACTTC. Its translation: CASSLVGGTAGEEQYF.